A selection of T cell receptor beta chains follows, all from one sample in a study of cytomegalovirus exposure and HLA in healthy donors. The table came from immunoSEQ multiplex PCR; TCRdb's copy has only in-frame clones and leaves some out. This sample has approximately 190,000 clones, with about four fifths found just once. The sample was PBMCs. The receptor set was obtained from a boy aged 2-9 years in good health and CMV-seronegative. CDR3s include the opening cysteine and the closing phenylalanine or tryptophan. The order of the fields is D gene, V gene, clone size, J gene, CDR3 protein, CDR3 DNA. D genes are given only for firm matches. For some rows the clone size is stated as once, few or many, or as a class when expanded; others skip it.

D gene: -
V gene: TRBV30
clone size: -
J gene: TRBJ1-5
CDR3 protein: CAWPRGDSNQPQHF
CDR3 DNA: TGTGCCTGGCCTCGGGGGGATAGCAATCAGCCCCAGCATTTT

D gene: -
V gene: TRBV4-1
clone size: -
J gene: TRBJ1-2
CDR3 protein: CASSQGFPGANLRGYTF
CDR3 DNA: TGCGCCAGCAGCCAAGGATTTCCAGGGGCTAACCTTCGTGGCTACACCTTC

D gene: -
V gene: TRBV27
clone size: -
J gene: TRBJ1-1
CDR3 protein: CASSGDRTNTEAFF
CDR3 DNA: TGTGCCAGCAGTGGTGACAGGACGAACACTGAAGCTTTCTTT

D gene: -
V gene: TRBV4-3
clone size: -
J gene: TRBJ2-6
CDR3 protein: CASSQGQGGAGANVLTF
CDR3 DNA: TGCGCCAGCAGCCAAGGACAGGGAGGCGCTGGGGCCAACGTCCTGACTTTC

D gene: TRBD1
V gene: TRBV4-2
clone size: -
J gene: TRBJ2-1
CDR3 protein: CASSQAPLGAGGRNEQFF
CDR3 DNA: TGTGCCAGCAGCCAAGCCCCCCTAGGGGCAGGGGGTAGAAATGAGCAGTTCTTC

D gene: -
V gene: TRBV11-2
clone size: -
J gene: TRBJ2-4
CDR3 protein: CASSPDPDGSDQYF
CDR3 DNA: TGTGCCAGCAGCCCCGACCCCGACGGGAGCGATCAGTACTTC

D gene: -
V gene: TRBV7-2
clone size: -
J gene: TRBJ2-3
CDR3 protein: CASSPGISRTDTQYF
CDR3 DNA: TGTGCCAGCAGCCCCGGGATCTCTCGCACAGATACGCAGTATTTT

D gene: -
V gene: TRBV9
clone size: -
J gene: TRBJ2-7
CDR3 protein: CASSASQVGEQYF
CDR3 DNA: TGTGCCAGCAGCGCCTCACAGGTCGGGGAGCAGTACTTC

D gene: -
V gene: TRBV5-4
clone size: -
J gene: TRBJ2-7
CDR3 protein: CASSLVVAGAREQYF
CDR3 DNA: TGTGCCAGCAGCTTGGTAGTTGCGGGGGCGCGGGAGCAGTACTTC

D gene: TRBD2
V gene: TRBV29-1
clone size: -
J gene: TRBJ2-3
CDR3 protein: CSVPREGSSTDTQYF
CDR3 DNA: TGCAGCGTCCCCAGGGAGGGATCTAGCACAGATACGCAGTATTTT

D gene: TRBD1
V gene: TRBV6-5
clone size: -
J gene: TRBJ1-1
CDR3 protein: CASSYSTQGGRTEAFF
CDR3 DNA: TGTGCCAGCAGTTACTCAACTCAGGGGGGCCGGACTGAAGCTTTCTTT

D gene: -
V gene: TRBV5-5
clone size: -
J gene: TRBJ1-6
CDR3 protein: CASSWTLGQPLGSPLHF
CDR3 DNA: TGTGCCAGCAGCTGGACCTTAGGACAGCCCCTAGGTTCACCCCTCCACTTT

D gene: -
V gene: TRBV4-2
clone size: once
J gene: TRBJ2-3
CDR3 protein: CASSQLRERTDTQYF
CDR3 DNA: TGTGCCAGCAGCCAGCTGCGGGAACGCACAGATACGCAGTATTTT

D gene: -
V gene: TRBV7-2
clone size: -
J gene: TRBJ2-3
CDR3 protein: CASSFIDTQYF
CDR3 DNA: TGTGCCAGCAGCTTTATTGATACGCAGTATTTT

D gene: -
V gene: TRBV7-8
clone size: once
J gene: TRBJ1-3
CDR3 protein: CASSPSGNTIYF
CDR3 DNA: TGTGCCAGCAGCCCCTCCGGAAACACCATATATTTT

D gene: TRBD2
V gene: TRBV5-1
clone size: -
J gene: TRBJ2-3
CDR3 protein: CASSYQRGGTDTQYF
CDR3 DNA: TGCGCCAGCAGCTACCAGCGGGGGGGCACAGATACGCAGTATTTT

D gene: -
V gene: TRBV7-9
clone size: -
J gene: TRBJ1-1
CDR3 protein: CASSPVGTPGTEAFF
CDR3 DNA: TGTGCCAGCAGTCCAGTGGGTACCCCGGGGACTGAAGCTTTCTTT

D gene: -
V gene: TRBV7-9
clone size: -
J gene: TRBJ2-5
CDR3 protein: CASSFREVGETQYF
CDR3 DNA: TGTGCCAGCAGCTTCAGGGAAGTGGGGGAGACCCAGTACTTC

D gene: -
V gene: TRBV5-1
clone size: -
J gene: TRBJ1-1
CDR3 protein: CASSPPWGGGNTEAFF
CDR3 DNA: TGCGCCAGCAGCCCGCCGTGGGGCGGTGGGAACACTGAAGCTTTCTTT

D gene: TRBD2
V gene: TRBV4-1
clone size: -
J gene: TRBJ2-1
CDR3 protein: CASSQGGGPLGRQFF
CDR3 DNA: TGCGCCAGCAGCCAAGGCGGGGGGCCTCTGGGTAGGCAGTTCTTC

D gene: -
V gene: TRBV19
clone size: few
J gene: TRBJ1-5
CDR3 protein: CASSYGGDQPQHF
CDR3 DNA: TGTGCCAGTAGTTATGGAGGTGATCAGCCCCAGCATTTT

D gene: -
V gene: TRBV4-3
clone size: few
J gene: TRBJ1-1
CDR3 protein: CASSPLGENTEAFF
CDR3 DNA: TGCGCCAGCAGCCCCCTCGGGGAGAACACTGAAGCTTTCTTT

D gene: TRBD2
V gene: TRBV9
clone size: -
J gene: TRBJ2-7
CDR3 protein: CASSGGLAATSYEQYF
CDR3 DNA: TGTGCCAGCAGCGGCGGACTAGCGGCCACTTCCTACGAGCAGTACTTC

D gene: TRBD1
V gene: TRBV7-9
clone size: -
J gene: TRBJ2-1
CDR3 protein: CASSLETTGGPFF
CDR3 DNA: TGTGCCAGCAGCTTAGAGACCACAGGGGGTCCGTTCTTC

D gene: TRBD2
V gene: TRBV5-1
clone size: once
J gene: TRBJ2-1
CDR3 protein: CASREGLADDNEQFF
CDR3 DNA: TGCGCCAGCAGGGAGGGACTAGCGGACGACAATGAGCAGTTCTTC

D gene: -
V gene: TRBV9
clone size: -
J gene: TRBJ2-3
CDR3 protein: CASSVAGTDTQYF
CDR3 DNA: TGTGCCAGCAGCGTGGCGGGCACAGATACGCAGTATTTT

D gene: -
V gene: TRBV30
clone size: -
J gene: TRBJ2-3
CDR3 protein: CAWSVGADTQYF
CDR3 DNA: TGTGCCTGGAGTGTCGGGGCAGATACGCAGTATTTT